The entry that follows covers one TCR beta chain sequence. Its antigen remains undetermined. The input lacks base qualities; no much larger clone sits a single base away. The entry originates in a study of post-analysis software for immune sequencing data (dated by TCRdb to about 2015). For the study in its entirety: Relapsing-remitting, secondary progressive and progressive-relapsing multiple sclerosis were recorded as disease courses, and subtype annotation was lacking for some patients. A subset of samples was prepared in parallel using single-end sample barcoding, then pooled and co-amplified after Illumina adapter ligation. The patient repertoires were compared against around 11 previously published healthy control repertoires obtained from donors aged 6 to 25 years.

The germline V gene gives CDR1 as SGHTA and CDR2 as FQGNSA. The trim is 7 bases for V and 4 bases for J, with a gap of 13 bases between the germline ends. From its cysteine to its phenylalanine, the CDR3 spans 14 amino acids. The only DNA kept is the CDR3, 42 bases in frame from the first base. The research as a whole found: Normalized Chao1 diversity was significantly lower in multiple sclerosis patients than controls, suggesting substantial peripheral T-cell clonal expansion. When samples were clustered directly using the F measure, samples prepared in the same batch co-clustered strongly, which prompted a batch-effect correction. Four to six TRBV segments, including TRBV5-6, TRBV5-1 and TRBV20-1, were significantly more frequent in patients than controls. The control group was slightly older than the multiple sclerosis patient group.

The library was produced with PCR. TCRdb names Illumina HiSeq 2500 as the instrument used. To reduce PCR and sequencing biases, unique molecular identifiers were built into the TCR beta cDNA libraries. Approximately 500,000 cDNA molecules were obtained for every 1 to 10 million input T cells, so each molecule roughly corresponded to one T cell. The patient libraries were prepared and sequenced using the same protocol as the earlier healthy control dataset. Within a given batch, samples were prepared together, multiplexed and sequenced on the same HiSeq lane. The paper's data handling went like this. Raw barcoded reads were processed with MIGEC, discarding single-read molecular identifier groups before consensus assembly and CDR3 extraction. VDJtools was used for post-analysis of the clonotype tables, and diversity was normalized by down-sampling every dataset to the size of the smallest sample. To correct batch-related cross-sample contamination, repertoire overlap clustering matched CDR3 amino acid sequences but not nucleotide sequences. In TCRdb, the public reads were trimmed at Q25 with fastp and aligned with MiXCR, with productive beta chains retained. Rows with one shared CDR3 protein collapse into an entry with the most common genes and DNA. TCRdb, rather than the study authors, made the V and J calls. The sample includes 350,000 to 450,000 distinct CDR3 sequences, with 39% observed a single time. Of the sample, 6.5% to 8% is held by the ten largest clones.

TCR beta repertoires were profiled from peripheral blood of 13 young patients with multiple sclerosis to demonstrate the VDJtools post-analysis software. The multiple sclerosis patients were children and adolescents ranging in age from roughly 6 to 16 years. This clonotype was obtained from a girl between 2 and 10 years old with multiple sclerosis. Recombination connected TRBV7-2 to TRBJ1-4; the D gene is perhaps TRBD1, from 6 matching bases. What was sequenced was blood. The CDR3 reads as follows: CASTGQRINEKLFF. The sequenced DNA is TGTGCCAGCACCGGACAGAGAATTAATGAAAAACTGTTTTTT.